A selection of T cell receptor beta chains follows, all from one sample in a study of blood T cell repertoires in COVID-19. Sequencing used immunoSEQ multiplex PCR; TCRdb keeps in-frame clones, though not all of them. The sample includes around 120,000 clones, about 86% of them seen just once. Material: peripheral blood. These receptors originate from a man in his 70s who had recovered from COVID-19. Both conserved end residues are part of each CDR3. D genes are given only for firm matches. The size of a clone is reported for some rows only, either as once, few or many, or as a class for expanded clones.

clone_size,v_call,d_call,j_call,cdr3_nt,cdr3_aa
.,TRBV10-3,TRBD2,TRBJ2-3,TGTGCCATCAGCGGGACTAGCGGGGGCACAGATACGCAGTATTTT,CAISGTSGGTDTQYF
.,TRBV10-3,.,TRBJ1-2,TGTGCCATCAGTGAGTCGATATACGAGTATGGCTACACCTTC,CAISESIYEYGYTF
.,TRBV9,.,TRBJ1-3,TGTGCCAGCAGCGTAGGGGGTCCAGGGGGAAACACCATATATTTT,CASSVGGPGGNTIYF
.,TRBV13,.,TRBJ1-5,TGTGCCAGCAGCTACCGCCGTGAGGGGCCCCAGCATTTT,CASSYRREGPQHF
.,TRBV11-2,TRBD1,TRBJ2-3,TGTGCCAGCAGCCCACCGGGACAGGGGAAAACAGATACGCAGTATTTT,CASSPPGQGKTDTQYF
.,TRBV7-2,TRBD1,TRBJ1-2,TGTGCCAGCAGCGATCGACAGGGATGGTATGGCTACACCTTC,CASSDRQGWYGYTF
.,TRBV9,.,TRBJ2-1,TGTGCCAGCAGCGTAATTCAAGCGCTCGCCCTCAATAATGAGCAGTTCTTC,CASSVIQALALNNEQFF
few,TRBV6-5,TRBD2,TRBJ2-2,TGTGCCAGCAGGGGACTAGCGGGAGTCGGCGGGGAGCTGTTTTTT,CASRGLAGVGGELFF
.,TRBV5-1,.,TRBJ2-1,TGCGCCAGCAGCTTGGATGCGTCCTACAATGAGCAGTTCTTC,CASSLDASYNEQFF
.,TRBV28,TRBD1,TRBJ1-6,TGTGCCAGCATCCCAGGGGGCTCTGGTTCACCCCTCCACTTT,CASIPGGSGSPLHF
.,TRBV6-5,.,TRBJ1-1,TGTGCCAGCTGCGTACTCGAGAACACTGAAGCTTTCTTT,CASCVLENTEAFF
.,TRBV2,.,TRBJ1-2,TGTGCCAGCAGCGGGACAAGGGCCTATGGCTACACCTTC,CASSGTRAYGYTF
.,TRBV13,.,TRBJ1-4,TGTGCCAGCAGGAGGACTGGTTCGGGTGAAAAACTGTTTTTT,CASRRTGSGEKLFF
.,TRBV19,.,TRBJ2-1,TGTGCCACCCGATCAGCTCAGCGGACTAATGAGCAGTTCTTC,CATRSAQRTNEQFF
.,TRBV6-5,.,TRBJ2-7,TGTGCCAGCGGAGTCGGCAACGAGCAGTACTTC,CASGVGNEQYF
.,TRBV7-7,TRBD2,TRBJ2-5,TGTGCCAGCAGCCCGAGACTAGCGGGAGTTGGAGAGACCCAGTACTTC,CASSPRLAGVGETQYF
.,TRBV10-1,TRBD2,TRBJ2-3,TGCGCCAGCAGTGCACGGGCGGGGGGGCCCAGAGATACGCAGTATTTT,CASSARAGGPRDTQYF
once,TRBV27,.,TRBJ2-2,TGTGCCAGCAGTTTGTCTCAGGGCCTCGAAAACACCGGGGAGCTGTTTTTT,CASSLSQGLENTGELFF
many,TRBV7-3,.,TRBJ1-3,TGTGCCAGCAGCTTAATGGGGGGAGGAGGAAACACCATATATTTT,CASSLMGGGGNTIYF
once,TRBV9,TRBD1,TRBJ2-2,TGTGCCAGCAGCGGTGGGACAGGCAACACCGGGGAGCTGTTTTTT,CASSGGTGNTGELFF
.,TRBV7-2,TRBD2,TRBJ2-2,TGTGCCAGCAGCGGAAGCGGGAGGCCGAACACCGGGGAGCTGTTTTTT,CASSGSGRPNTGELFF
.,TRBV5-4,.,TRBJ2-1,TGTGCCAGCAGCTTGGGGACTAACAATGAGCAGTTCTTC,CASSLGTNNEQFF
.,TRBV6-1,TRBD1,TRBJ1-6,TGTGCCAGCAGTGCGATTCCGGGACAGGGGGCTTCACCCCTCCACTTT,CASSAIPGQGASPLHF
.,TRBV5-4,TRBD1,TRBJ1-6,TGTGCCAGCAGCTTGCCTGGACAGGGAGTAGATTCACCCCTCCACTTT,CASSLPGQGVDSPLHF
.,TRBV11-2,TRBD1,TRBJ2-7,TGTGCCAGCAGTCAGACAGGGGGGTTCCACGAGCAGTACTTC,CASSQTGGFHEQYF
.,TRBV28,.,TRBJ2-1,TGTGCCAGCAGTTGGAACTACGAGGGTGAGCAGTTCTTC,CASSWNYEGEQFF
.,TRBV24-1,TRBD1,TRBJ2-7,TGTGCCACCAGTCGGACAGGCGGACCCTTCGAGCAGTACTTC,CATSRTGGPFEQYF
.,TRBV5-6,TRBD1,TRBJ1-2,TGTGCCAGCAGCTCGACAGGGGATCACTATGGCTACACCTTC,CASSSTGDHYGYTF
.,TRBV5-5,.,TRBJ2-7,TGTGCCAGCAGCTCCATCTACGAGCAGTACTTC,CASSSIYEQYF
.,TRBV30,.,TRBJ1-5,TGTGCCTGGAGCCGAACAGGGAATCAGCCCCAGCATTTT,CAWSRTGNQPQHF
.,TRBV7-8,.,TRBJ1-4,TGTGCCAGCAGCCCCCGGATTTCGACCCGGGGAAAACTGTTTTTT,CASSPRISTRGKLFF
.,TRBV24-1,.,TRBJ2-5,TGTGCCAAAACCGGAGATCAAGAGACCCAGTACTTC,CAKTGDQETQYF
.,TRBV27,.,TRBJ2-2,TGTGCCAGCAGTTGGCGGAGGGGGGGCACGGCCGGGGAGCTGTTTTTT,CASSWRRGGTAGELFF
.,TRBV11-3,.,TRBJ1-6,TGTGCCGCGACTAATACCTTAGCCCTCCACTTT,CAATNTLALHF
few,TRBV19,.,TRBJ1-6,TGTGCCAGTAGTCTGTTACTCCCTAATTCACCCCTCCACTTT,CASSLLLPNSPLHF
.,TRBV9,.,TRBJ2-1,TGTGCCAGCAGCCTACAGGGCCTCTACAATGAGCAGTTCTTC,CASSLQGLYNEQFF
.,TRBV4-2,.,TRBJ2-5,TGTGCCAGCAGCCAAGATACTAGCCAAGAGACCCAGTACTTC,CASSQDTSQETQYF
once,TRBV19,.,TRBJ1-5,TGTGCCAGTAGTGTGTCCCGTGACAGGAGACACAATCAGCCCCAGCATTTT,CASSVSRDRRHNQPQHF
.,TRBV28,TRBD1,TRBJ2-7,TGTGCCAGCAGTTTAGGGACAGGGGTTCCCTACGAGCAGTACTTC,CASSLGTGVPYEQYF
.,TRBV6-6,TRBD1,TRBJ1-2,TGTGCCAGCATGACAGGGGGGACCTATGGCTACACCTTC,CASMTGGTYGYTF
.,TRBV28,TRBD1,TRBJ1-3,TGTGCCAGCAAGGGACAGAGGGAAGCTGGAAACACCATATATTTT,CASKGQREAGNTIYF
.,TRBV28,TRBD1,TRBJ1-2,TGTGCCAGCAGCCCACCCATAGGGACAGCTTCTAACTATGGCTACACCTTC,CASSPPIGTASNYGYTF
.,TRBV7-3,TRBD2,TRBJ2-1,TGTGCCAGCAGCTTCGGACTAGCAAACAATGAGCAGTTCTTC,CASSFGLANNEQFF
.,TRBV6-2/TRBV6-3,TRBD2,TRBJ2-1,TGTGCCAGCAGTTACTCGCTTGGACTAGCGGGAGGGCAAGGATACAATGAGCAGTTCTTC,CASSYSLGLAGGQGYNEQFF
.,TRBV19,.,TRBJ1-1,TGTGCCAGTAGTTACAGGGAAAACACTGAAGCTTTCTTT,CASSYRENTEAFF
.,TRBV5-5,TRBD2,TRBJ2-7,TGTGCCAGCAGCGGTCCGGGACTAGCGGGGTCCTACGAGCAGTACTTC,CASSGPGLAGSYEQYF
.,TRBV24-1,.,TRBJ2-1,TGTGCCACCAGTGATCGGCGGTTCAATGAGCAGTTCTTC,CATSDRRFNEQFF
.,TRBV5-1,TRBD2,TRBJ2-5,TGCGCCAGCAGCCCCGGGACTAGCGGGAGTATCGGAGAGACCCAGTACTTC,CASSPGTSGSIGETQYF
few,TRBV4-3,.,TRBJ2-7,TGCGCCAGCAGCCAAGGGCTAGCCACCTACGAGCAGTACTTC,CASSQGLATYEQYF
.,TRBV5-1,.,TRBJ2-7,TGCGCCAGCAGCCCCACCGGGCCCGGGGTCGGCGAGCAGTACTTC,CASSPTGPGVGEQYF
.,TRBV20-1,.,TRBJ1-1,TGCAGTGCAGCCCCCCCAGGGGAAGCTTTCTTT,CSAAPPGEAFF
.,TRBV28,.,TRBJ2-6,TGTGCCACTGCTGGGGCCAACGTCCTGACTTTC,CATAGANVLTF
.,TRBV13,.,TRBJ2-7,TGTGCCAGCAGCTTAGGCCTCCAGGGAAGGTTCTACGAGCAGTACTTC,CASSLGLQGRFYEQYF
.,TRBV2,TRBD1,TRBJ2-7,TGTGCCGGTGGACAGGCCTCCTACGAGCAGTACTTC,CAGGQASYEQYF
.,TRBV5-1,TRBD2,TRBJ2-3,TGCGCCAGCAGCTTGGAGGTAGCGGGAACAGATACGCAGTATTTT,CASSLEVAGTDTQYF